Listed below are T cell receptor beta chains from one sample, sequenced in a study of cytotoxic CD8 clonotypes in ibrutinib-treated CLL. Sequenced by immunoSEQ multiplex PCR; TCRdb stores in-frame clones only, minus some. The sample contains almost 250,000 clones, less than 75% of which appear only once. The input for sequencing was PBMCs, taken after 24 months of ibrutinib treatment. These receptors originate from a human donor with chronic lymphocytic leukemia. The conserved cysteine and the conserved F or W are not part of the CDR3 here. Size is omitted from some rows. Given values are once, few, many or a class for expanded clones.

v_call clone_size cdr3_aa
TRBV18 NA ASSPGQTETQY
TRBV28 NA ASRLVLADYEQY
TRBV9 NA ASSVRDRGTPGTSGYEQF
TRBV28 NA ASSFLFRADQPQH
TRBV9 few ASSVGGTQY
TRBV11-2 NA ASSLGTTHYGYT
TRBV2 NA ASSEGPQF
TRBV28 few ASSSPGLTEYEQY
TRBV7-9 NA ASSFSVWDATNEKLF
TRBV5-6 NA ASSSLGTVHYEQY
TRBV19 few ASSKPDPSTEQF
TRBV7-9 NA AVPGGPVDHGYT
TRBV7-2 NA ASSLFSSNNIQY
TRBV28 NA ASSDDRGAFQETQY
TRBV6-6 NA ACGDGPNYGYT
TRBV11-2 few ASSLGRGTEAF
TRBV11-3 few ASSYSSTGGTQY
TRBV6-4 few ASSEDRDTDTQY
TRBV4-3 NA ASSQDQGTGTDTQY
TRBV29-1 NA SPYGLAGGSEQF
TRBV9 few ASSPQAGHSYEQY
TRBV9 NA ASSPDAGSEQY
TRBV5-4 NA ASSLGGTGELF
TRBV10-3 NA AIAEAYEQY